The 20 T cell receptor beta chains below all came from one sample that was sequenced in a study of T cells and Merkel cell carcinoma outcomes. Generated by immunoSEQ multiplex PCR, the TCRdb table keeps only in-frame clones and is missing some. Seen here are about 15,000 clones, roughly 92% observed once, and the top ten hold 2%. The material sequenced was tumor tissue from Merkel cell carcinoma. These receptors all stem from a human donor with Merkel cell carcinoma.

The chain combines TRBV5-1 with TRBJ2-5; either TRBD1 or TRBD2 may supply D (5 bases each). Per germline, CDR1 SGHRS and CDR2 YFSETQ. V dropped 0 bases and J dropped 5 bases, with 8 bases sitting between them. The CDR3 is 13 residues long. The DNA of the CDR3 is TGCGCCAGCAGCTTGGTAGGGGAGGAGACCCAGTACTTC. This gives the protein CASSLVGEETQYF.

This chain's CDR3 is CASNTGSTDTQYF. The CDR3 DNA is TGTGCCAGCAATACAGGGAGCACAGATACGCAGTATTTT. V and J are TRBV28 and TRBJ2-3; possible D gene TRBD1, 6 bases. This CDR3 region has 13 residues. Germline CDR1 is MDHEN and CDR2 is SYDVKM. V was clipped by 7 bases and J by 0 bases, with 8 bases between them.

This rearrangement joins TRBV7-3 to TRBJ2-1; 7 bases agree with TRBD1. V was clipped by 2 bases and J by 6 bases; unmatched bases: 19. The CDR3 sequence is 19 residues long. The germline V gene encodes CDR1 SGHTA and CDR2 FQGTGA. The CDR3 DNA reads TGTGCCAGCAGCTTACGCTGGCAGGGGGAAAGAGGGATTCGCAATGAGCAGTTCTTC. Translating gives CASSLRWQGERGIRNEQFF.

V gene TRBV4-3 combines with J gene TRBJ2-3; 7 nucleotides line up with TRBD2. The CDR3 is made up of 15 amino acids. Germline trimming cut 2 bases from V and 5 bases from J; bases unmatched to any gene: 7. From germline, CDR1 is LGHNA and CDR2 YSLEER. The CDR3 bases are TGCGCCAGCAGCCAATCAGCGGGAAATCAAGATACGCAGTATTTT. Translated, it gives CASSQSAGNQDTQYF.

The genes are TRBV5-1 and TRBJ2-1, with D unclear. V shed 3 bases and J shed 2 bases, with 9 bases lying between them. This CDR3 spans 14 amino acids. The germline V gene has CDR1 SGHRS and CDR2 YFSETQ. In nucleotides, the CDR3 is TGCGCCAGCAGCTCCCTAGGCCCCTACAATGAGCAGTTCTTC. It encodes CASSSLGPYNEQFF.

The chain employs TRBV7-9 and TRBJ2-7; maybe TRBD1 (5 bases). The germline V gene has CDR1 SEHNR and CDR2 FQNEAQ (reference sequence). The CDR3 contains 15 residues. V lost 3 bases to trimming and J lost 2 bases, with 14 bases between them. CDR3 region: CASSFSGMETYEQYF. In DNA form, the CDR3 reads TGTGCCAGCAGCTTTTCAGGGATGGAAACCTACGAGCAGTACTTC.

The gene calls are TRBV5-1 and TRBJ1-1; D is ambiguous. The CDR3 totals 15 residues. The germline V and J ends were trimmed by 2 bases and 3 bases, with 14 bases remaining between them. Germline-derived CDR1 and CDR2 are SGHRS and YFSETQ. This CDR3 reads CASSFSPGRDTEAFF. CDR3 DNA: TGCGCCAGCAGCTTTTCCCCGGGCCGGGACACTGAAGCTTTCTTT.

The chain combines TRBV15 with TRBJ2-5; D possibly corresponds to TRBD2 (5 bases). The CDR3 runs 15 residues. Germline loops: CDR1 LNHNV, CDR2 YYDKDF (reference sequence). Trimming removed 3 bases from V and 5 bases from J, with 16 bases in between. The CDR3 DNA follows: TGTGCCACCAGCAGTCAAGCTACCCCGGGGGAGACCCAGTACTTC. This encodes CATSSQATPGETQYF.

This chain connects TRBV4-2 to TRBJ2-3, with 8 bases fitting TRBD2. The V segment lost 0 bases and the J segment 5 bases; nucleotides outside the gene matches: 10. Germline CDR1 and CDR2: LGHNA and YNFKEQ. The CDR3 runs 17 residues. The CDR3 nucleotides are TGTGCCAGCAGCCAAGATTCCAGCGGGAGAGGGAGAGATACGCAGTATTTT. It specifies CASSQDSSGRGRDTQYF.

Written as DNA, the CDR3 is TGTGCCAGCAGTTATTCGGCGGCCGACGCCTACGAGCAGTACTTC. Encoded protein: CASSYSAADAYEQYF. The V call is TRBV6-5, the J call TRBJ2-7; D gene uncertain. The CDR3 runs 15 residues. Germline lookup yields CDR1 MNHEY and CDR2 SVGAGI. Trimming removed 3 bases from V and 2 bases from J, with 14 bases in between.

This chain connects TRBV7-2 to TRBJ2-7; 8 nucleotides line up with TRBD2. V lost 5 bases and J lost 4; bases outside the gene matches: 10. In germline, CDR1 is SGHTA, CDR2 FQGNSA. The CDR3 covers 15 residues. CDR3 residues: CASSRTSGGGYEQYF. DNA for the CDR3: TGTGCCAGCAGCCGTACGAGCGGGGGCGGATACGAGCAGTACTTC.

This sequence joins TRBV5-1 and TRBJ2-6; D is uncertain. The V and J ends lost 2 bases and 0 bases respectively, with 9 bases between them. Germline V gene data show CDR1 as SGHRS and CDR2 as YFSETQ. The CDR3 contains 16 residues. CDR3 residues: CASSFGMDSGANVLTF. In nucleotides, the CDR3 is TGCGCCAGCAGCTTTGGGATGGACTCTGGGGCCAACGTCCTGACTTTC.

V is TRBV18 and J is TRBJ1-1; TRBD1 agrees at 7 bases. CDR1 is KGHSH and CDR2 is LQKENI in the germline V gene. The J segment lost 3 bases and the V segment lost 2 bases, leaving 3 bases of the junction unmatched. CDR3 length equals 14 residues. CDR3 coding DNA: TGTGCCAGCTCACCAGCAGGGGGGGACACTGAAGCTTTCTTT. Its protein product is CASSPAGGDTEAFF.

This chain uses TRBV5-1 with TRBJ2-3; D call uncertain. Trimming took 0 bases from V and 2 from J, leaving 7 bases between them. CDR1 and CDR2 (germline): SGHRS, YFSETQ. The CDR3 has 14 residues. CDR3 residues: CASSLGQDTDTQYF. The CDR3 DNA is TGCGCCAGCAGCTTGGGGCAGGACACAGATACGCAGTATTTT.

A single count supports this clone. The chain links TRBV11-2 to TRBJ1-1, with D unresolved. The CDR3 contains 15 residues. Germline CDR1 reads SGHAT; CDR2 reads FQNNGV. Trimming took off 2 bases at V and 2 bases at J, with 12 bases between the two ends. DNA for the CDR3: TGTGCCAGCAGCTTAAGTGTGGCGCGAAACACTGAAGCTTTCTTT. As protein: CASSLSVARNTEAFF.

This rearrangement joins TRBV14 to TRBJ1-1, with TRBD1 as a possible D gene (5 bases). Trimming left V 2 bases short and J 2 bases short, with 15 bases between. CDR1 and CDR2 from the germline V gene are SGHDN and FVKESK. This CDR3 comprises 16 residues. This CDR3 reads CASSQLIGGGNTEAFF. CDR3 DNA: TGTGCCAGCAGCCAATTAATCGGGGGGGGAAACACTGAAGCTTTCTTT.

The CDR3 loop reads CASSQVGLAGVNEQFF. The DNA for the CDR3 is TGCGCCAGCAGCCAGGTGGGGCTAGCGGGGGTTAATGAGCAGTTCTTC. The rearrangement links TRBV4-3 to TRBJ2-1; 10 nucleotides agree with TRBD2. This CDR3 region has 16 residues. The ends lost 3 bases at V and 7 bases at J; junction bases unmatched: 9. Germline V lookup: CDR1 LGHNA, CDR2 YSLEER.

The CDR3 sequence: CASSAGLAVLETQYF. The CDR3 region has the DNA TGTGCCAGCAGTGCGGGACTAGCGGTTTTAGAGACCCAGTACTTC. The V and J genes are TRBV2 and TRBJ2-5; 11 bases map to TRBD2. The ends lost 4 bases at V and 4 bases at J; junction bases unmatched: 5. CDR1 is SNHLY and CDR2 is FYNNEI in the germline V gene. This CDR3 is built from 15 residues. The variable domain in full, with the rest retrieved from reference TRBV2 and TRBJ2-5, is EPEVTQTPSHQVTQMGQEVILRCVPISNHLYFYWYRQILGQKVEFLVSFYNNEISEKSEIFDDQFSVERPDGSNFTLKIRSTKLEDSAMYFCASSAGLAVLETQYFGPGTRLLVL.

The chain employs TRBV4-1 and TRBJ1-2; TRBD1 is a possible D gene (5 bases). Looked up from germline, CDR1 is MGHRA and CDR2 is YSYEKL. This CDR3 is 16 amino acids long. With 0 bases removed from V and 12 bases from J, the gap between germline ends came to 23 bases. The CDR3 DNA sequence: TGCGCCAGCAGCCAAGACGATCGGGGACTCTCTATCGCCGACACCTTC. Its protein product is CASSQDDRGLSIADTF.

This chain links TRBV15 with TRBJ2-1, with 8 bases that match TRBD2. The CDR3 is 16 residues long. V lost 0 bases to trimming and J lost 6 bases; unmatched junction nucleotides: 7. Per the germline V gene, CDR1 is LNHNV and CDR2 is YYDKDF (reference sequence). In nucleotides, the CDR3 is TGTGCCACCAGCAGAGACGGGGGGGAGGGTCGCAATGAGCAGTTCTTC. This translates into CATSRDGGEGRNEQFF.